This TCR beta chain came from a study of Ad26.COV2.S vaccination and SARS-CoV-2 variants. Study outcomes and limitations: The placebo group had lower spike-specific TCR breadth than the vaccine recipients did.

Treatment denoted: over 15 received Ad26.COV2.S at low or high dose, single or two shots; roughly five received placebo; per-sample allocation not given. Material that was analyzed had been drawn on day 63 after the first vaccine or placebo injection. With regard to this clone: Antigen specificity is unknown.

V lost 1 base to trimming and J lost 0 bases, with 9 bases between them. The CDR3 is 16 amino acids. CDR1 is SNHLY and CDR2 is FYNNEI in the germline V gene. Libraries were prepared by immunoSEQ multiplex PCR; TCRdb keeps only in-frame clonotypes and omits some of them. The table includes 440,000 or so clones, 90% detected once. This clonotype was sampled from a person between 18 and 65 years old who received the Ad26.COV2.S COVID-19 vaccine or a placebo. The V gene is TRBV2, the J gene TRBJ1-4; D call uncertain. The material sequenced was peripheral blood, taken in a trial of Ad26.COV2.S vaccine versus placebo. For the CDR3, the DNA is TGTGCCAGCAGTGAAGTTACAGCTGCAACTAATGAAAAACTGTTTTTT. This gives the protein CASSEVTAATNEKLFF.